The present TCR beta chain was sequenced within a study of T cell responses to AZD1222 COVID-19 vaccine. Whole-study findings and limits: It was only after the peak T cell response that any repertoires were sampled. There were vaccine-associated CD4 TCRs across spike, dominant at 160-218 and 743-854.

The study pooled second doses at about 4 or about 12 weeks. Points on this clone: Antigen: not known.

V lost 6 bases, J lost 6 bases, and 9 bases lay in between. The CDR3 spans 12 residues. Germline V gives CDR1 MDHEN, CDR2 SYDVKM. The method was immunoSEQ multiplex PCR; TCRdb's version includes in-frame clones alone and lacks a portion of them. This table has 110,000 to 150,000 clones, roughly 90% appearing once. This TCR came from an adult who received the AZD1222 COVID-19 vaccine. The chain carries TRBV28 and TRBJ1-5; D uncertain. Here the sequenced sample was peripheral blood, taken 28 days after the second AZD1222 dose. CDR3 DNA: TGTGCCAGCAGCCCATCCGGTCAGCCCCAGCATTTT. Translation: CASSPSGQPQHF.